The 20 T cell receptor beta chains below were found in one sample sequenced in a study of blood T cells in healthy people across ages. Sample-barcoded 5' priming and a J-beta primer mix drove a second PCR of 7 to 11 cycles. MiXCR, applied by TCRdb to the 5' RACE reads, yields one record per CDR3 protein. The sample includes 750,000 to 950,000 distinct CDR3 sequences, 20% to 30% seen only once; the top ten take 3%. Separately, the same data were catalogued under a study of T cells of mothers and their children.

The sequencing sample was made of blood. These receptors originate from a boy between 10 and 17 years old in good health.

The CDR3 protein is CASSVQGGGGLEQYF. The CDR3 nucleotides are TGTGCCAGCAGTGTCCAAGGGGGAGGGGGGCTCGAGCAGTACTTC. The rearrangement joins TRBV2 to TRBJ2-7, with D tentatively TRBD2 (7 bases). V lost 4 bases and J 6 bases, leaving 19 bases between the germline ends. CDR1 and CDR2 (germline): SNHLY, FYNNEI. There are 15 residues in the CDR3.

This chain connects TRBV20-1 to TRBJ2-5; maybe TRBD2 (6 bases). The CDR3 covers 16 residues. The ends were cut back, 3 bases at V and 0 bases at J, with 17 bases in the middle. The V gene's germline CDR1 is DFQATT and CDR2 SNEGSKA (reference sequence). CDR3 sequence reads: CSARRPGLRYQETQYF. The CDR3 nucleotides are TGCAGTGCTAGGCGCCCGGGACTTAGGTACCAAGAGACCCAGTACTTC.

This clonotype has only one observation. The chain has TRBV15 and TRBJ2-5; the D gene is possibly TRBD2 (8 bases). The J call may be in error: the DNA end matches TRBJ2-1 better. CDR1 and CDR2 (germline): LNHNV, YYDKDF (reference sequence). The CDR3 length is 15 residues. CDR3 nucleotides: TGTGCCACCAGCAGAGATCGGGAGGGGGCTAATGAGCAGTTCTTC. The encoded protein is CATSRDREGANEQFF.

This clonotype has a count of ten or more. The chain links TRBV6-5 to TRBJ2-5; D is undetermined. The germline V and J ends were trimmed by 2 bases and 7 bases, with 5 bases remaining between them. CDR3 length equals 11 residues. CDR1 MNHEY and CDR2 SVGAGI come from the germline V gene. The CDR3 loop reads CASSYGGTQYF. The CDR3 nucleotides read TGTGCCAGCAGTTACGGTGGGACCCAGTACTTC.

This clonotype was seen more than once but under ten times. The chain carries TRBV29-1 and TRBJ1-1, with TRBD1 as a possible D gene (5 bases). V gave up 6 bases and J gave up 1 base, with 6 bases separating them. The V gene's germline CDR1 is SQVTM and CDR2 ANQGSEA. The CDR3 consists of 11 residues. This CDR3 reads CSVQGNTEAFF. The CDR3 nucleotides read TGCAGCGTCCAGGGGAACACTGAAGCTTTCTTT.

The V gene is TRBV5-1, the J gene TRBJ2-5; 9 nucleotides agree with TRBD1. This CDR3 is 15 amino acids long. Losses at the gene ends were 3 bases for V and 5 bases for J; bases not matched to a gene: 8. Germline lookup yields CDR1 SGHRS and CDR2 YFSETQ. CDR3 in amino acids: CASSSGQGMAETQYF. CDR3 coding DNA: TGCGCCAGCAGCTCGGGACAGGGAATGGCGGAGACCCAGTACTTC.

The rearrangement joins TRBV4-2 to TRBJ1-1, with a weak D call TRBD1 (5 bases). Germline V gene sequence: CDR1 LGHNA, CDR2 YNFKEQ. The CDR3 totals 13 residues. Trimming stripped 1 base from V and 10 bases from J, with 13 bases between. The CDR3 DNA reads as TGTGCCAGCAGCCAAGTTCTGGGGGACGGAGCTTTCTTT. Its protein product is CASSQVLGDGAFF.

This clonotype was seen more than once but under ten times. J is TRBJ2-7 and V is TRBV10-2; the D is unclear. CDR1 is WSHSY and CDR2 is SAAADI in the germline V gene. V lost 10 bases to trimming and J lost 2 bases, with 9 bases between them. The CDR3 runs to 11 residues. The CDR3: CATSGPYEQYF. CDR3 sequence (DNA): TGCGCCACCTCAGGCCCCTACGAGCAGTACTTC.

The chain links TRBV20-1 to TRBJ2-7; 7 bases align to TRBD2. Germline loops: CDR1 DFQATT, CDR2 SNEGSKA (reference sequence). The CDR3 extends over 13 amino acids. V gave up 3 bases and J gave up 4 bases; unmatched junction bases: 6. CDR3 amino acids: CSASPTSRYEQYF. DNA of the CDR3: TGCAGTGCTAGCCCGACTAGCAGATACGAGCAGTACTTC.

CDR3 residues: CASSWDSREDNEQFF. The DNA of the CDR3 is TGTGCCAGCAGTTGGGACAGTAGAGAAGACAATGAGCAGTTCTTC. The chain recombines TRBV27 with TRBJ2-1; 7 nucleotides match TRBD1. V lost 4 bases, J lost 5 bases, and 8 bases stayed unmatched. The CDR3 extends over 15 amino acids. Germline values: CDR1 MNHEY, CDR2 SMNVEV (reference sequence).

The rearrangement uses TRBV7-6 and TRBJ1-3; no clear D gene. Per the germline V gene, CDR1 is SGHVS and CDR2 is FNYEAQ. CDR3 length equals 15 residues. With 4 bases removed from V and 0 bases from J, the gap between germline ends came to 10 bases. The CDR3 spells CASSSRHLSGNTIYF. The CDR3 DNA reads TGTGCCAGCAGCTCTCGACACCTCTCTGGAAACACCATATATTTT.

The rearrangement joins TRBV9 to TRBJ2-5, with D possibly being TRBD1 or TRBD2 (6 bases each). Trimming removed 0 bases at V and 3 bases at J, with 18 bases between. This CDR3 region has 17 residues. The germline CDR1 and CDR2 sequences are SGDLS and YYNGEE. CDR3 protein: CASSVGGGIEKEETQYF. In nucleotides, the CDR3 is TGTGCCAGCAGCGTAGGAGGGGGGATCGAGAAAGAAGAGACCCAGTACTTC.

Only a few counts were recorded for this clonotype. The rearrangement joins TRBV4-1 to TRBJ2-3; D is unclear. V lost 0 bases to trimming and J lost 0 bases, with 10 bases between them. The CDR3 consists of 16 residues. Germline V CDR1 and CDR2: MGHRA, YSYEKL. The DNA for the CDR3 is TGCGCCAGCAGCCAAGATGCCACGAGAAGCACAGATACGCAGTATTTT. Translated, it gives CASSQDATRSTDTQYF.

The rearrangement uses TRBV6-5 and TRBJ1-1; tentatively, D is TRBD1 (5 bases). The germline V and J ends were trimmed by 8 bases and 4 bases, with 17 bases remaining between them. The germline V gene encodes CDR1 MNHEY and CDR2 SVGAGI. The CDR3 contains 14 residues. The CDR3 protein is CASGAALEATEAFF. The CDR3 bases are TGTGCCAGCGGGGCAGCACTTGAGGCCACTGAAGCTTTCTTT.

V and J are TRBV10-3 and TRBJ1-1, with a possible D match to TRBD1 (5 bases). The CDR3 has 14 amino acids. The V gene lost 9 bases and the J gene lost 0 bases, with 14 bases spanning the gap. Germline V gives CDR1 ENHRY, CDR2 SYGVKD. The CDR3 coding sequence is TGTGCCATTAGGGGACTCGAGGTGAACACTGAAGCTTTCTTT. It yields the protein CAIRGLEVNTEAFF.

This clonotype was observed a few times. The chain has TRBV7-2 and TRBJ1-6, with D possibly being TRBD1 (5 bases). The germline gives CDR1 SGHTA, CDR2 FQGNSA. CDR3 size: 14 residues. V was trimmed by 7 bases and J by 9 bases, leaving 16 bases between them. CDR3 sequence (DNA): TGTGCCAGCACCCTAGGAGGGGAGGGTTCACCCCTCCACTTT. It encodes CASTLGGEGSPLHF.

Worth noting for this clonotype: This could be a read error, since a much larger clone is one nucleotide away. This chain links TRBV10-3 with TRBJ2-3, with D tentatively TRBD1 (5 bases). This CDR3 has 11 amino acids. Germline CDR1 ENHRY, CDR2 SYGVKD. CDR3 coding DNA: TGTGTCATCAGGGACACAGATACGCAGTATTTT. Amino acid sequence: CVIRDTDTQYF.

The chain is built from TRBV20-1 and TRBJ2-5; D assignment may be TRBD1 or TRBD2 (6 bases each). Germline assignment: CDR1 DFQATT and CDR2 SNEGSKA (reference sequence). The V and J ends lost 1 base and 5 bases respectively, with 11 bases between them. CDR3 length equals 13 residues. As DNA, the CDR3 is TGCAGTGCTAGAGTGGGGGGCCGGGAGACCCAGTACTTC. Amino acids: CSARVGGRETQYF.

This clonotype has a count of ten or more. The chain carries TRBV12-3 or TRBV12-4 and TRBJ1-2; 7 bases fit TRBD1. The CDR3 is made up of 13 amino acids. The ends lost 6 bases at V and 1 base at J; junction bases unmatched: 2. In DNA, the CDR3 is TGTGCCAGCAGCCGGGACAGTAACTATGGCTACACCTTC. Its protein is CASSRDSNYGYTF.

The CDR3 reads CATGQWDWGELFF. The CDR3 bases are TGTGCCACGGGACAGTGGGATTGGGGGGAGCTGTTTTTT. The chain combines TRBV27 with TRBJ2-2; the match to TRBD1 covers 7 bases. Germline assignment: CDR1 MNHEY and CDR2 SMNVEV (reference sequence). The CDR3 contains 13 residues. Trimming took 10 bases from V and 8 from J; bases not matched to a gene: 10.